Listed here are 26 T cell receptor beta chains from one sample, sequenced in a study of blood T cell repertoires in COVID-19. Profiling relied on immunoSEQ multiplex PCR, and the TCRdb table lists in-frame clones only, not all of them. This table holds 150,000 or so clones, roughly 86% found once. Sequenced sample: peripheral blood. These receptor sequences come from a man in his forties or fifties who had recovered from COVID-19.

The V gene is TRBV10-3, the J gene TRBJ2-2, with TRBD1 matching 9 bases. Germline CDR1 is ENHRY and CDR2 is SYGVKD. The ends lost 4 bases at V and 6 bases at J; junction bases unmatched: 0. The length of the CDR3 is 13 residues. Here the CDR3 DNA reads TGTGCCATCAGTGGGACAGGGGCCGGGGAGCTGTTTTTT. Translating gives CAISGTGAGELFF.

The chain links TRBV4-3 to TRBJ1-6; possible D gene TRBD1, 5 bases. V gave up 1 base and J gave up 6 bases, with 7 bases separating them. CDR1 LGHNA and CDR2 YSLEER come from the germline V gene. CDR3 length equals 14 residues. CDR3 DNA: TGCGCCAGCAGCCAAGGGACACTTAATTCACCCCTCCACTTT. It encodes CASSQGTLNSPLHF.

The chain links TRBV4-2 to TRBJ2-1; 11 bases are shared with TRBD2. Germline CDR1 LGHNA, CDR2 YNFKEQ. The V gene end was trimmed by 4 bases and the J gene end by 0 bases; junction bases not matched to a gene: 11. The CDR3 totals 19 residues. CDR3 nucleotide sequence: TGTGCCAGCAGCCCCATCGGGACTAGCGGAGTGAGCTCCTACAATGAGCAGTTCTTC. Translation: CASSPIGTSGVSSYNEQFF.

The chain combines TRBV6-1 with TRBJ1-2; tentative D call: TRBD1 (6 bases). Trimming stripped 2 bases from V and 8 bases from J, with 15 bases between. Germline V gene sequence: CDR1 MNHNS, CDR2 SASEGT. The CDR3 has 14 residues. The CDR3 region is CASSEIGQWGGYTF. The CDR3 DNA is TGTGCCAGCAGTGAAATTGGACAGTGGGGCGGCTACACCTTC.

The chain carries TRBV7-6 and TRBJ2-7, with 9 bases that match TRBD1. Germline lookup yields CDR1 SGHVS and CDR2 FNYEAQ. This CDR3 is 16 amino acids long. V was clipped by 5 bases and J by 0 bases; unmatched bases: 8. As DNA, the CDR3 is TGTGCCAGCAGCCTCCGGGACAGGGACATCTCCTACGAGCAGTACTTC. Protein: CASSLRDRDISYEQYF.

The chain carries TRBV27 and TRBJ2-1, with a tentative D call TRBD2 (6 bases). The CDR3 spans 14 residues. Germline-derived CDR1 and CDR2 are MNHEY and SMNVEV (reference sequence). V lost 3 bases to trimming and J lost 3 bases, with 9 bases between them. CDR3 loop: CASSFAGNYNEQFF. CDR3 DNA sequence: TGTGCCAGCAGTTTTGCGGGGAACTACAATGAGCAGTTCTTC.

The chain combines TRBV6-5 with TRBJ2-7, with D tentatively TRBD2 (5 bases). The CDR3 length is 13 residues. From germline, CDR1 is MNHEY and CDR2 SVGAGI. Deletions cut 6 bases from V and 3 bases from J, with 12 bases between. CDR3: CASSRDPDYEQYF. CDR3 DNA: TGTGCCAGCAGCCGGGATCCCGACTACGAGCAGTACTTC.

The chain carries TRBV5-1 and TRBJ2-7, with TRBD2 identical over 9 bases. V lost 0 bases and J lost 4; bases outside the gene matches: 8. The CDR3 length is 16 residues. The germline V gene has CDR1 SGHRS and CDR2 YFSETQ. The CDR3 DNA follows: TGCGCCAGCAGCTTGGGGGGGACTAGCCGCGGTTACGAGCAGTACTTC. Amino acids: CASSLGGTSRGYEQYF.

The chain uses TRBV19 and TRBJ1-1; no reliable D call. Germline CDR1 is LNHDA and CDR2 is SQIVND (reference sequence). The CDR3 runs 14 residues. V was cut by 3 bases and J by 0 bases, with 8 bases left in between. The CDR3 nucleotides read TGTGCCAGTAGTATGTCACAGCTGAACACTGAAGCTTTCTTT. This translates into CASSMSQLNTEAFF. The complete variable domain, with remaining parts taken from reference TRBV19 and TRBJ1-1, reads DGGITQSPKYLFRKEGQNVTLSCEQNLNHDAMYWYRQDPGQGLRLIYYSQIVNDFQKGDIAEGYSVSREKKESFPLTVTSAQKNPTAFYLCASSMSQLNTEAFFGQGTRLTVV.

The J gene is TRBJ2-7, the V gene TRBV19; D is ambiguous. V dropped 1 base and J dropped 5 bases, with 6 bases sitting between them. From germline, CDR1 is LNHDA and CDR2 SQIVND (reference sequence). The CDR3 covers 12 residues. The CDR3 sequence: CASSIGRDEQYF. In nucleotides, the CDR3 is TGTGCCAGTAGTATAGGCCGGGACGAGCAGTACTTC.

In its sample, this clone was seen once. The chain employs TRBV4-3 and TRBJ1-4, with D possibly matching TRBD1 (6 bases). This CDR3 contains 15 residues. Germline CDR1 is LGHNA and CDR2 is YSLEER. V was pared by 4 bases and J by 0 bases, with 9 bases between. CDR3 nucleotides: TGCGCCAGCAGCCCTCAGGGGTCAACTAATGAAAAACTGTTTTTT. Residues: CASSPQGSTNEKLFF.

The chain is built from TRBV7-8 and TRBJ2-7; 9 bases line up with TRBD1. The CDR3 loop spans 14 amino acids. CDR1 is SGHVS, CDR2 FQNEAQ, per germline. Trimming at V came to 4 bases and at J to 6 bases, leaving 7 bases not matched to a gene. The CDR3 loop reads CASSSRDRASEQYF. CDR3 bases: TGTGCCAGCAGCTCCCGGGACAGGGCCAGCGAGCAGTACTTC.

In its sample, this clone was seen once. The chain links TRBV9 to TRBJ2-7, with TRBD2 as a possible D gene (6 bases). CDR1 is SGDLS, CDR2 YYNGEE, per germline. The CDR3 has 15 amino acids. Deletions cut 0 bases from V and 4 bases from J, with 14 bases between. This CDR3 reads CASSVAGDTAYEQYF. The CDR3 bases are TGTGCCAGCAGCGTAGCGGGGGATACAGCTTACGAGCAGTACTTC.

The chain is built from TRBV6-2 or TRBV6-3 and TRBJ1-1; D gene ambiguous. Trimming removed 6 bases from V and 1 base from J, with 12 bases in between. This CDR3 region has 14 residues. Germline CDR1 reads MNHEY; CDR2 reads SVGEGT. In DNA, the CDR3 is TGTGCCAGCAGCCGCCGGGGAAAGAACACTGAAGCTTTCTTT. Amino acid sequence: CASSRRGKNTEAFF.

The J gene is TRBJ2-7, the V gene TRBV6-6, with D perhaps TRBD2 (5 bases). Germline V gene data show CDR1 as MNHNY and CDR2 as SVGAGI (reference sequence). V was clipped by 5 bases and J by 2 bases, with 10 bases between them. This CDR3 spans 13 amino acids. The CDR3 region is CASSDTRTYEQYF. CDR3 coding DNA: TGTGCCAGCAGTGATACTAGGACCTACGAGCAGTACTTC.

This clone was detected only once. V gene TRBV29-1 combines with J gene TRBJ2-7; D possibly corresponds to TRBD2 (5 bases). Germline assignment: CDR1 SQVTM and CDR2 ANQGSEA. The CDR3 has 11 residues. The V end was cut by 6 bases, the J end by 4 bases, with 10 bases between. As DNA, the CDR3 is TGCAGCGTGGGCACTAGTTACGAGCAGTACTTC. This sequence encodes CSVGTSYEQYF.

The chain employs TRBV9 and TRBJ1-1; unclear D gene. The CDR3 consists of 12 residues. Deletions cut 4 bases from V and 9 bases from J, with 13 bases between. Germline CDR1 SGDLS, CDR2 YYNGEE. This chain's CDR3 is CASSPDGNQAFF. The CDR3 DNA sequence: TGTGCCAGCAGCCCGGACGGGAATCAAGCTTTCTTT.

Here the CDR3 reads CAWTRGQGERGRNIQYF. The DNA for the CDR3 is TGTGCCTGGACAAGAGGACAGGGGGAGCGGGGACGAAACATTCAGTACTTC. The chain couples TRBV30 to TRBJ2-4, with 10 bases identical to TRBD1. Germline-derived CDR1 and CDR2 are GTSNPN and SVGIG (reference sequence). The length of the CDR3 is 17 residues. Trimming removed 4 bases from V and 6 bases from J; junction bases left unmatched: 15.

V usage is TRBV5-5 and J usage is TRBJ2-1; 8 positions agree with TRBD1. Germline V gives CDR1 SGHKS, CDR2 YYEKEE (reference sequence). With 0 bases clipped from V and 7 bases from J, the junction kept 6 bases outside the gene matches. This CDR3 contains 15 residues. The CDR3, as DNA: TGTGCCAGCAGCTTGGGGACAGGGCTCGAGAATGAGCAGTTCTTC. It yields the protein CASSLGTGLENEQFF. Full variable domain (outside the CDR3, taken from reference TRBV5-5 and TRBJ2-1): DAGVTQSPTHLIKTRGQQVTLRCSPISGHKSVSWYQQVLGQGPQFIFQYYEKEERGRGNFPDRFSARQFPNYSSELNVNALLLGDSALYLCASSLGTGLENEQFFGPGTRLTVL.

This chain connects TRBV18 to TRBJ2-1; 8 positions agree with TRBD2. V was clipped by 6 bases and J by 6 bases; unmatched bases: 10. CDR3 length: 15 amino acids. From germline, CDR1 is KGHSH and CDR2 LQKENI. The CDR3 sequence is CASSPGTSIPNEQFF. Here the CDR3 DNA reads TGTGCCAGCTCCCCCGGGACTAGTATCCCCAATGAGCAGTTCTTC.

The V call is TRBV30, the J call TRBJ2-7, with a possible D match to TRBD1 (6 bases). The CDR3 has 14 amino acids. Germline CDR1 and CDR2: GTSNPN and SVGIG (reference sequence). Trimming stripped 3 bases from V and 2 bases from J, with 14 bases between. The CDR3: CAWRQQGGPYEQYF. CDR3 DNA sequence: TGTGCCTGGAGGCAACAGGGTGGGCCCTACGAGCAGTACTTC.

This clone was detected only once. The V and J genes are TRBV18 and TRBJ2-7, with no clear D. V was trimmed by 0 bases and J by 3 bases, leaving 12 bases between them. The CDR3 is 15 amino acids. The V gene's germline CDR1 is KGHSH and CDR2 LQKENI. The CDR3 region has the DNA TGTGCCAGCTCACCACCCCTCGCCGGTGGCTACGAGCAGTACTTC. Its protein product is CASSPPLAGGYEQYF.

The J gene is TRBJ1-5, the V gene TRBV2; no reliable D call. Germline V gene data show CDR1 as SNHLY and CDR2 as FYNNEI. The CDR3 consists of 15 residues. Deletions cut 3 bases from V and 3 bases from J, with 12 bases between. The CDR3 sequence: CASSEGQDFNQPQHF. DNA of the CDR3: TGTGCCAGCAGTGAGGGTCAGGACTTCAATCAGCCCCAGCATTTT.

The chain employs TRBV27 and TRBJ2-3; D perhaps matches TRBD1 (5 bases). From germline, CDR1 is MNHEY and CDR2 SMNVEV (reference sequence). CDR3 length: 17 amino acids. Trimming took off 5 bases at V and 2 bases at J, with 20 bases between the two ends. CDR3 loop: CASSDVGGAFHTDTQYF. For the CDR3, the DNA is TGTGCCAGCAGTGACGTAGGTGGGGCCTTCCACACAGATACGCAGTATTTT.

The chain carries TRBV3-1 (or the pseudogene TRBV3-2) and TRBJ2-3; TRBD1 matches 10 bases. CDR3 length: 15 amino acids. CDR1 LGHDT and CDR2 YNNKEL come from the germline V gene (reference sequence). With 4 bases clipped from V and 1 base from J, the junction kept 2 bases outside the gene matches. CDR3 protein: CASSRQGARTDTQYF. The CDR3 nucleotides are TGTGCCAGCAGCCGACAGGGGGCACGCACAGATACGCAGTATTTT.

This chain joins TRBV5-4 and TRBJ1-1; D uncertain. Germline V gene data show CDR1 as SGHNT and CDR2 as YYREEE (reference sequence). V lost 0 bases, J lost 4 bases, and 10 bases lay in between. The CDR3 spans 14 residues. DNA of the CDR3: TGTGCCAGCAGCTTGGAACGGCAGGTCACTGAAGCTTTCTTT. This translates into CASSLERQVTEAFF.